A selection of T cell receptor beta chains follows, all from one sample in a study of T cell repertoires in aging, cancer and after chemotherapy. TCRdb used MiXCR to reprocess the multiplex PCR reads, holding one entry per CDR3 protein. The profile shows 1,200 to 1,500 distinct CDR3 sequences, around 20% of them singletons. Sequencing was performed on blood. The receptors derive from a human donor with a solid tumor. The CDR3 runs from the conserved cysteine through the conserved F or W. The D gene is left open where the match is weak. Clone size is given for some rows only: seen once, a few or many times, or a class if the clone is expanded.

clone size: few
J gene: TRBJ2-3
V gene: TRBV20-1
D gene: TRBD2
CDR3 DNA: TGCAGTGCTAGCGGAAGGGGACTAGCTAGAACCACAGATACGCAGTATTTT
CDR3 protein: CSASGRGLARTTDTQYF

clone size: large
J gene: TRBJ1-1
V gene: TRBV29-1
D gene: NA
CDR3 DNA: TGCAGCGTTGAGAGTGTCAGGGGGAACACTGAAGCTTTCTTT
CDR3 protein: CSVESVRGNTEAFF

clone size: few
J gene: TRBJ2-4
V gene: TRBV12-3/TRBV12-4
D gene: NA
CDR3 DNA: TGTGCCAGCAGGGGAGCCAAAAACATTCAGTACTTC
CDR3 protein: CASRGAKNIQYF

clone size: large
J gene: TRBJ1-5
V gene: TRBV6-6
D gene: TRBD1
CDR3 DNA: TGTGCCAGCAGTTACTCCGGTTGGGGGACAGGAGGCAATCAGCCCCAGCATTTT
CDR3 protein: CASSYSGWGTGGNQPQHF

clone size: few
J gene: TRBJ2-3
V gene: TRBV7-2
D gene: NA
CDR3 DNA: TGTGCCAGCAGCTATGGACACTTCACAGATACGCAGTATTTT
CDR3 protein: CASSYGHFTDTQYF

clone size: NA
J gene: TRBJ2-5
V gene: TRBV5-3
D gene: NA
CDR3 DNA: TGTGCCAGCAGCCTTCGAGGGGCGGCAGAGACCCAGTACTTC
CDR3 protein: CASSLRGAAETQYF

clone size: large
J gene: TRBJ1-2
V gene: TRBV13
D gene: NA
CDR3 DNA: TGTGCCAGCAGCCCATCGACAGGTCATCCCTATGGCTACACCTTC
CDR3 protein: CASSPSTGHPYGYTF

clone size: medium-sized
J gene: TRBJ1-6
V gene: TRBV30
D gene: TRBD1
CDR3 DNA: TGTGCCTGGAATCCCGGGACAGAATTTTCACCCCTCCACTTT
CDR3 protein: CAWNPGTEFSPLHF

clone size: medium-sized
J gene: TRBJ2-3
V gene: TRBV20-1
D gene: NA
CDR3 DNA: TGCAGTGCTAACTTTCGCAGCGTCAGAGATACGCAGTATTTT
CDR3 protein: CSANFRSVRDTQYF

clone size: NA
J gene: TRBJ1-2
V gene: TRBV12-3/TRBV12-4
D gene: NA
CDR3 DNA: TGTGCCAGCAAATTAGCGCCCATCTATGGCTACACCTTC
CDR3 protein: CASKLAPIYGYTF

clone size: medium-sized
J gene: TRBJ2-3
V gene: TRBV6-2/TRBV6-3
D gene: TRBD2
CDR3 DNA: TGTGCCAGCAGGGGACTAGCGGGGACAGATACGCAGTATTTT
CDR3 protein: CASRGLAGTDTQYF

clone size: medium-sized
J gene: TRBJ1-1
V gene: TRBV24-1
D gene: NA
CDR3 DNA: TGTGCCACCAGTGATTTGGCGGGCTTGGCTTTCTTT
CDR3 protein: CATSDLAGLAFF

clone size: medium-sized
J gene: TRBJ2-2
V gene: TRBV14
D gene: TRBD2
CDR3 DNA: TGTGCCAGCAGCCAATTGCGGGGGGGCATCGGGGAGCTGTTTTTT
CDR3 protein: CASSQLRGGIGELFF

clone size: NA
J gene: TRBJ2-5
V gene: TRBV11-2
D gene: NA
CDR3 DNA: TGTGCCAGCACCCTTCGAGGGGCGGCAGAGACCCAGTACTTC
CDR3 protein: CASTLRGAAETQYF

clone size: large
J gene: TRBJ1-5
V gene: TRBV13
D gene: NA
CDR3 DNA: TGTGCCAGCAGCTTAGGTCGGGTAGACAATCAGCCCCAGCATTTT
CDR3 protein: CASSLGRVDNQPQHF

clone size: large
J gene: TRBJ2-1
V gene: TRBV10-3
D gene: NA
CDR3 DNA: TGTGCCATCAGTCACTCAGCCCGTTACAATGAGCAGTTCTTC
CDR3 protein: CAISHSARYNEQFF

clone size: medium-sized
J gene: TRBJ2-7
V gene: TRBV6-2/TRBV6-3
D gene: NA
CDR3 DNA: TGTGCCAGCAGTTACTCGACCTACGAGCAGTACTTC
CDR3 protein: CASSYSTYEQYF

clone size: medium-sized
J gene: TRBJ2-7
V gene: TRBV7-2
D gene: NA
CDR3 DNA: TGTGCCAGCAGCTACAGGCGGGGCTACGAGCAGTACTTC
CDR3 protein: CASSYRRGYEQYF

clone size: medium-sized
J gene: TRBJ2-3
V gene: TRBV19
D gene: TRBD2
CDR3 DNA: TGTGCCAGTAGCACTAGACGTTCGGGACTAGCGATGGATACGCAGTATTTT
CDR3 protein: CASSTRRSGLAMDTQYF

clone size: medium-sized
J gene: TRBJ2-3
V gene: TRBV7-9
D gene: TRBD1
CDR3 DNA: TGTGCCAGCAGGATGGGACAGGGGAGCACAGATACGCAGTATTTT
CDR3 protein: CASRMGQGSTDTQYF

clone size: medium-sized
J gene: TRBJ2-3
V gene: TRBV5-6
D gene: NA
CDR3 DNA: TGTGCCAGCAGCTTTACGGGGGAAAGGGGGAATACGCAGTATTTT
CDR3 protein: CASSFTGERGNTQYF

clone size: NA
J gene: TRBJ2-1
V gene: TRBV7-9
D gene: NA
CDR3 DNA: TGTGCCAGCAGCTTTTTGGGGAAGGGCCTCGGGGGAAATGAGCAGTTCTTC
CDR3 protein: CASSFLGKGLGGNEQFF

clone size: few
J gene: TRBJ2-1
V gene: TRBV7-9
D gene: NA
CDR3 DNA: TGTGCCAGCAGTTCTGACGGGAATGAGCAGTTCTTC
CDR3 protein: CASSSDGNEQFF

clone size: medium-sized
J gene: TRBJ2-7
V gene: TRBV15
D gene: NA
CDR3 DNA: TGTGCCACCAGCAGAGATCCCGTCGACCTGGCCTACGAGCAGTACTTC
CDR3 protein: CATSRDPVDLAYEQYF

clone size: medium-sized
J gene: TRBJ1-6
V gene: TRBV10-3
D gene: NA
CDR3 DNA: TGTGCCATCAGTGAGAGATCACAAGGGAATTCACCCCTCCACTTT
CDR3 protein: CAISERSQGNSPLHF

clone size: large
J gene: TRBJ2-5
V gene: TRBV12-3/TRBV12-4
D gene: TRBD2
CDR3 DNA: TGTGCCAGCAGTTTAGAGCGGGGGGAAGAGACCCAGTACTTC
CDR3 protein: CASSLERGEETQYF

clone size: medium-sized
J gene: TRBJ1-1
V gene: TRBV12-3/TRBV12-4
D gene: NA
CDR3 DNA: TGTGCCAGCAGGGCAACAGGGAACACTGAAGCTTTCTTT
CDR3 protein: CASRATGNTEAFF

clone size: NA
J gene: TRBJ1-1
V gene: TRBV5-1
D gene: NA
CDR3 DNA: TGCGCCAGCAGCTTAACGTCTGAGAACACTGAAGCTTTCTTT
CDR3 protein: CASSLTSENTEAFF

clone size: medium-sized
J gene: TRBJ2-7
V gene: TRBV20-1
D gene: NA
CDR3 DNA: TGCAGTGCTACCGGGGCGAGGGGGGCGGTCTACGAGCAGTACTTC
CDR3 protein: CSATGARGAVYEQYF

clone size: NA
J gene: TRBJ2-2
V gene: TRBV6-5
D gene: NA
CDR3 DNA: TGTGCTGGGCGGGACTCCTTGAACACCAAGGAGCTGTTTTTT
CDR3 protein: CAGRDSLNTKELFF

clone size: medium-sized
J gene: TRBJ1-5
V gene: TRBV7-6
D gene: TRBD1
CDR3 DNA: TGTGCCAGCAGCTTAGGAGACAGGGTGGCCTATAGCAATCAGCCCCAGCATTTT
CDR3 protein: CASSLGDRVAYSNQPQHF

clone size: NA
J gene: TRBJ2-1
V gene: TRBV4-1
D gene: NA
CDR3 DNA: TGTGCCAGCAGCCAAGAGGGGGAGGGGCCCAGGAATGAGCAGTTCTTC
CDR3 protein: CASSQEGEGPRNEQFF

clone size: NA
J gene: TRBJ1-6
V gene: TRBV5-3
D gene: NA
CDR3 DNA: TGCGCCAGCAGCTTGGAGTCCTACGAAAATAATTCACCCCTCCACTTT
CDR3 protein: CASSLESYENNSPLHF

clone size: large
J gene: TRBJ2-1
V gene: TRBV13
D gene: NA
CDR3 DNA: TGTGCCAGCAGCTTAGCGGGGGCCTACAATGAGCAGTTCTTC
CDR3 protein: CASSLAGAYNEQFF

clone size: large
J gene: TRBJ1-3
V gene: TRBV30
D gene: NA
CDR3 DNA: TGTGCCTGGAGCCGATTAGTGGGCGGAAACACCATATATTTT
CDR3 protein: CAWSRLVGGNTIYF

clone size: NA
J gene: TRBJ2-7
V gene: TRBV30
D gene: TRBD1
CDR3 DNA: TGTGCCTGCACCGGGACAGACAGCTACGAGCAGTACTTC
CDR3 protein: CACTGTDSYEQYF

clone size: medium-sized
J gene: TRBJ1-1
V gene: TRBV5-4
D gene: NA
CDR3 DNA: TGTGCCAGCAGCTCGTTGCGGGGCGGCACTGAAGCTTTCTTT
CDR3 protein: CASSSLRGGTEAFF

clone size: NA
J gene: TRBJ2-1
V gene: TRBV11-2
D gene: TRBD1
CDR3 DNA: TGTGCCAGCAGCCTGGACAGGGGGCTAAACAATGAGCAGTTCTTC
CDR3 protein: CASSLDRGLNNEQFF

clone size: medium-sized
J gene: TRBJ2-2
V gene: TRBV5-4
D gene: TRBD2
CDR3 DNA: TGTGCCAGCAGCTTGACTAGCGGGGGGCAGGGGGAGCTGTTTTTT
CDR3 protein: CASSLTSGGQGELFF

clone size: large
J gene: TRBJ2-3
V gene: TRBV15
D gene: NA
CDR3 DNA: TGTGCCACCTCTGCGGGGAGCACAGATACGCAGTATTTT
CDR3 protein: CATSAGSTDTQYF

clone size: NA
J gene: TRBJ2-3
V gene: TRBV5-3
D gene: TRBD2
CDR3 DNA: TGTGCCAGAAGTTCCGGGACTAGCGCCACAGATACGCAGTATTTT
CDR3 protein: CARSSGTSATDTQYF

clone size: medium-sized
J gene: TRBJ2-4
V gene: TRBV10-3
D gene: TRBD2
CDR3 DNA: TGTGCCATCAGTGAGACTTGGGGGGGAATAGCCAAAAACATTCAGTACTTC
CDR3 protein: CAISETWGGIAKNIQYF

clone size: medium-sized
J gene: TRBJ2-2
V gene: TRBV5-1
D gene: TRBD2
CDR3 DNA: TGCGCCAGCAGCTTGGTGGGGGGGAGCGCGAACACCGGGGAGCTGTTTTTT
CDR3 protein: CASSLVGGSANTGELFF

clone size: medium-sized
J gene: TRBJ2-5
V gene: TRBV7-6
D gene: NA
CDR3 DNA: TGTGCCAGCAGTTCTTTTGCGCAAGGGTTTGAGACCCAGTACTTC
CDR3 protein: CASSSFAQGFETQYF

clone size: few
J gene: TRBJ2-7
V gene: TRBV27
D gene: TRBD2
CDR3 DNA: TGTGCCAGCAGTTCTCAGCGGGGGAGCTCCTACGAGCAGTACTTC
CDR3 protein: CASSSQRGSSYEQYF

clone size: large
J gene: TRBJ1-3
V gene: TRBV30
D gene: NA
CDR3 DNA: TGTGCCTGGAGTTTCCGGACCTCTGGAAACACCATATATTTT
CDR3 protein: CAWSFRTSGNTIYF

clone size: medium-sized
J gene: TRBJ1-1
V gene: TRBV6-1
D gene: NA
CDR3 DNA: TGTGCCAGCAGTGAATCTAGGAACACTGAAGCTTTCTTT
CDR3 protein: CASSESRNTEAFF

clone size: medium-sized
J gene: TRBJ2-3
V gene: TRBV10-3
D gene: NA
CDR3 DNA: TGTGCCATCAGTGAGTCACGGGGGCTCACAGATACGCAGTATTTT
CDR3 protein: CAISESRGLTDTQYF

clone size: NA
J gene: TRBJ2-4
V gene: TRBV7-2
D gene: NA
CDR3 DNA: TGTGCCAGCAGCTTAAATTTGGGGGGGGGCGTCATTCAGTACTTC
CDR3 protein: CASSLNLGGGVIQYF

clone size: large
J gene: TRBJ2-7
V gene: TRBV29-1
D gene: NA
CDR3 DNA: TGCAGCGTTGAGGGGGTTTCCTACGAGCAGTACTTC
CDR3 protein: CSVEGVSYEQYF

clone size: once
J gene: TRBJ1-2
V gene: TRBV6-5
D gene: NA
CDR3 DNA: TGTGCCAGCAGTTCGGGGAGAAATGGCTACACCTTC
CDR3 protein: CASSSGRNGYTF

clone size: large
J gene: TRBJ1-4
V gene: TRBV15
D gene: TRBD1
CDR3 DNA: TGTGCCACCAGCAGAGGGAGAGGGGGCAATGAAAAACTGTTTTTT
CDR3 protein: CATSRGRGGNEKLFF

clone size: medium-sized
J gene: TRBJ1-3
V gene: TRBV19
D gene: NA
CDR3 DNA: TGTGCCAGTAGTAATCCCCGAAGGGCCGGAAACACCATATATTTT
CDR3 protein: CASSNPRRAGNTIYF

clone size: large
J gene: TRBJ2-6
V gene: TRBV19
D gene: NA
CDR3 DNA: TGTGCCAGTAGTGCCCCCCGCGTCCTGACTTTC
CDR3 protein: CASSAPRVLTF

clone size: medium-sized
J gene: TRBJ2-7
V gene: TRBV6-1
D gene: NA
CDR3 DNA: TGTGCCAGCTCTTACAGGGTGAAGGCCTACGAGCAGTACTTC
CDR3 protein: CASSYRVKAYEQYF

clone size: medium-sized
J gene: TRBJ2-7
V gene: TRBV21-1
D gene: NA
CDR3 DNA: TGTGCCAGCGAAAGCGAGCAGTACTTC
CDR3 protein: CASESEQYF

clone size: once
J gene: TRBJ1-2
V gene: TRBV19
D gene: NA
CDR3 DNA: TGTGCCAGTAGGGAAGGCGGGTGGGGCGGCTACACCTTC
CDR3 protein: CASREGGWGGYTF

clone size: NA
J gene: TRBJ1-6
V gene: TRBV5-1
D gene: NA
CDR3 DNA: TGCGCCAGCAGCGCCTTGGTGGGGAATTCACCCCTCCACTTT
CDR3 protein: CASSALVGNSPLHF

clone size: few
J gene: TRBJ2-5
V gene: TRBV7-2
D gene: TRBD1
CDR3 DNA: TGTGCCAGCAGCTTAGCTGCAGGGGGCGCGAGGGAGACCCAGTACTTC
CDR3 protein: CASSLAAGGARETQYF